A selection of T cell receptor beta chains follows, all from one sample in a study of immune evolution from preneoplasia to lung adenocarcinoma. TCRdb keeps only in-frame clones here, not all; method: immunoSEQ multiplex PCR. Of some 3,900 clones listed, 60% to 85% are singletons. The sample comprised FFPE minimally invasive lung adenocarcinoma tissue. These receptors were taken from a person aged 65-85 years with lung adenocarcinoma. CDR3s include the opening cysteine and the closing phenylalanine or tryptophan. The D gene is left open where the match is weak. Size tells how often a clone was seen (once, few, many) or the class of an expanded clone, and some rows leave it out.

D gene | J gene | V gene | clone size | CDR3 DNA | CDR3 protein
- | TRBJ2-1 | TRBV5-1 | - | TGCGCCAGCAGCTTGGTCCCGGGAGACTACAATGAGCAGTTCTTC | CASSLVPGDYNEQFF
- | TRBJ2-1 | TRBV5-4 | - | TGTGCCAGCAGCTCAGACCTCTCCTACAATGAGCAGTTCTTC | CASSSDLSYNEQFF
TRBD2 | TRBJ2-7 | TRBV28 | - | TGTGCCAGCAGTTTAGTGGCTAGCGGGTTGAATAACGAGCAGTACTTC | CASSLVASGLNNEQYF
TRBD2 | TRBJ2-2 | TRBV5-4 | few | TGTGCCAGCACCCTGCCGGCTAGCGGGACGAACACCGGGGAGCTGTTTTTT | CASTLPASGTNTGELFF
- | TRBJ1-1 | TRBV7-8 | once | TGTGCCAGCAGCTTACTCGTTGGGCAAAACACTGAAGCTTTCTTT | CASSLLVGQNTEAFF
- | TRBJ2-7 | TRBV5-1 | - | TGCGCCAGTCAGGGGACTATGGACGAGCAGTACTTC | CASQGTMDEQYF
- | TRBJ2-5 | TRBV29-1 | - | TGCAGCGCCGGATACGGGGAGACCCAGTACTTC | CSAGYGETQYF
- | TRBJ2-2 | TRBV5-1 | - | TGCGCCAGCAGCTTGCAACGGCCAGATAACACCGGGGAGCTGTTTTTT | CASSLQRPDNTGELFF
- | TRBJ2-5 | TRBV5-6 | - | TGTGCCAGCAGCTTCGGTTCCGTCGACAGGAGGTTTGTCCAAGAGACCCAGTACTTC | CASSFGSVDRRFVQETQYF
- | TRBJ1-4 | TRBV30 | - | TGTGCCTGGAGTGGACAGGTTGTCGGTGAAAAACTGTTTTTT | CAWSGQVVGEKLFF
- | TRBJ2-3 | TRBV2 | - | TGTGCCAGCAGTGAAACCTCGCTCTTAAACACAGATACGCAGTATTTT | CASSETSLLNTDTQYF
TRBD1 | TRBJ1-2 | TRBV6-4 | - | TGTGCCAGCAGGGAATACTCGGGACAGAACTATGGCTACACCTTC | CASREYSGQNYGYTF
- | TRBJ2-3 | TRBV4-1 | - | TGCGCCAGCAGCCAATTCGGAGGGTCAGATACGCAGTATTTT | CASSQFGGSDTQYF